The 5 T cell receptor beta chains below come from one sample, sequenced in a study of blood T cell repertoires in COVID-19. Profiled with immunoSEQ multiplex PCR; TCRdb holds only in-frame clones, not every one. Here the sample spans around 130,000 clones, more than 80% being singletons. Source material: peripheral blood. The receptors here all came from a human donor in a cohort sampled during active COVID-19.

The gene calls are TRBV9 and TRBJ1-2; 11 nucleotides line up with TRBD1. The CDR3 sequence is 15 residues long. Germline V gene data show CDR1 as SGDLS and CDR2 as YYNGEE. The V gene end was trimmed by 4 bases and the J gene end by 2 bases; junction bases not matched to a gene: 4. The CDR3: CASSPRDRGNYGYTF. The CDR3, as DNA: TGTGCCAGCAGCCCCCGGGACAGGGGGAACTATGGCTACACCTTC.

V and J are TRBV27 and TRBJ1-2; no firm D call. The V gene lost 8 bases and the J gene lost 7 bases, with 17 bases spanning the gap. Germline loops: CDR1 MNHEY, CDR2 SMNVEV (reference sequence). The CDR3 is 13 amino acids. CDR3 bases: TGTGCCAGCGGGTACTCTAGTGGGTCTGGCTACACCTTC. Its translation: CASGYSSGSGYTF.

The chain is built from TRBV6-5 and TRBJ1-5, with 10 bases matching TRBD1. The CDR3 length is 16 residues. Trimming cost V 0 bases and J 6 bases; bases outside gene matches: 5. Germline V gives CDR1 MNHEY, CDR2 SVGAGI. This CDR3 is CASSYSFRDRGQPQHF. DNA of the CDR3: TGTGCCAGCAGTTACTCGTTCCGGGACAGGGGTCAGCCCCAGCATTTT.

The rearrangement uses TRBV3-1 (or the pseudogene TRBV3-2) and TRBJ2-2; 10 positions agree with TRBD1. Germline CDR1 LGHDT, CDR2 YNNKEL (reference sequence). The CDR3 totals 16 residues. The trim removed 1 base at V and 4 bases at J, leaving 3 bases unmatched. Here the CDR3 DNA reads TGTGCCAGCAGCCAAGGGAGGACAGGGGGCACCGGGGAGCTGTTTTTT. This sequence encodes CASSQGRTGGTGELFF.

The chain joins TRBV19 to TRBJ1-2, with D maybe TRBD1 (6 bases). The CDR3 sequence is 13 residues long. Per the germline V gene, CDR1 is LNHDA and CDR2 is SQIVND (reference sequence). V was cut by 3 bases and J by 8 bases, with 13 bases left in between. The CDR3 DNA sequence: TGTGCCAGTAGTATGGGCCCAGGGGCCGGCTACACCTTC. It translates to CASSMGPGAGYTF.